This T cell receptor (beta chain) was profiled in a study of blood T cell repertoires in COVID-19. As processed by the authors: Amplification from reference gene primers served as the basis for estimated nucleated cell counts. Clones were read by immunoSEQ multiplex PCR, and TCRdb kept only the in-frame ones, dropping some. V, J and clone size derive from that table, while D and trimming were established from the DNA sequence. The repertoire includes roughly 80,000 clones, around nine tenths of them detected once, and 4% to 6% sits in the top ten. The CDR3 loop spans 15 amino acids. From germline, CDR1 is SGHRS and CDR2 YFSETQ. Trimming shortened V by 0 bases and J by 3 bases, and 7 bases separated the two germline ends.

The clonotype was recovered from an elderly woman with active or convalescent COVID-19. The gene calls are TRBV5-1 and TRBJ1-6; D is uncertain. Sequencing used peripheral blood. The CDR3 loop is CASSLAPGYNSPLHF. CDR3 coding DNA: TGCGCCAGCAGCTTGGCCCCAGGCTATAATTCACCCCTCCACTTT.